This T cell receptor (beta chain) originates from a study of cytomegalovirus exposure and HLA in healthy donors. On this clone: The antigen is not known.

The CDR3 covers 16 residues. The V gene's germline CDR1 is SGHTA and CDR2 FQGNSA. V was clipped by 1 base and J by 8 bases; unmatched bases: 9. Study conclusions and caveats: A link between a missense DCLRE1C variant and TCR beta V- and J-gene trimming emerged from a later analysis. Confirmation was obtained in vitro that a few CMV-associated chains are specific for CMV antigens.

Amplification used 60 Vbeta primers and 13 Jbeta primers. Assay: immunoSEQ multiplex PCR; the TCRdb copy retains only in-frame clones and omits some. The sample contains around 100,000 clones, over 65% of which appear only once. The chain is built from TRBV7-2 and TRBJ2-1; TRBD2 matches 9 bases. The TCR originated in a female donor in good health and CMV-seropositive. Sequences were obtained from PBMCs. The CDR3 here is CASSLVGGGAVDEQFF. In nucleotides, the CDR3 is TGTGCCAGCAGCTTAGTTGGCGGGGGGGCGGTCGATGAGCAGTTCTTC.